Listed below are T cell receptor beta chains from one sample, sequenced in a study of graft-versus-host responses after intestinal transplantation. Produced via immunoSEQ multiplex PCR; TCRdb's table is partial and in-frame only. In the table there are more than 30,000 clones, about 85% of which are singletons. The sequenced sample was ileum tissue, obtained approximately 210 days after intestinal transplant. The receptor set was obtained from a human patient who received an intestinal transplant, so some T cells may come from the graft donor. The CDR3 runs from the conserved cysteine through the conserved F or W. The D gene is left open where the match is weak. Where a row states a size, it is once, few, many or the class of an expanded clone; other rows omit it.

D	V	J	size	DNA	CDR3
-	TRBV6-5	TRBJ1-1	-	TGTGCCAGCAGCCCGACAGTGAACACTGAAGCTTTCTTT	CASSPTVNTEAFF
-	TRBV10-3	TRBJ2-7	-	TGTGCCATCAGTGAGTCCGCGGGGGCGAGCTACGAGCAGTACTTC	CAISESAGASYEQYF
-	TRBV19	TRBJ2-1	-	TGTGCCAGTAGTATCAGAGGGGCGGGCCGGGGCAATGAGCAGTTCTTC	CASSIRGAGRGNEQFF
TRBD1	TRBV7-9	TRBJ1-2	-	TGTGCCAGCAGCCTGGACAGGGCCTCCTATGGCTACACCTTC	CASSLDRASYGYTF
-	TRBV27	TRBJ2-7	-	TGTGCCAGCAGTTTATCTTGGGGAGAGTACGAGCAGTACTTC	CASSLSWGEYEQYF
TRBD1	TRBV11-2	TRBJ2-5	-	TGTGCCAGCAGACCGACAGGGGCCCCAGAGACCCAGTACTTC	CASRPTGAPETQYF
TRBD1	TRBV7-7	TRBJ2-7	-	TGTGCCAGCAGCTCCGACAGGGGTAGCGAGCAGTACTTC	CASSSDRGSEQYF
-	TRBV30	TRBJ1-1	few	TGTGCCTGGACCCTGGGAGGGAACACTGAAGCTTTCTTT	CAWTLGGNTEAFF
TRBD1	TRBV10-3	TRBJ2-3	-	TGTGCCATCAGTGACCTGGGACAGTTGGCAGATACGCAGTATTTT	CAISDLGQLADTQYF
TRBD1	TRBV6-1	TRBJ1-4	-	TGTGCCAGCAGTGAGGGACAGGGTCATGAAAAACTGTTTTTT	CASSEGQGHEKLFF
-	TRBV1	TRBJ2-6	-	TGCACCAGCAGCTTCCCGCGTGCACAAAGTCGGGCCAACGTCCTGACTTTC	CTSSFPRAQSRANVLTF
TRBD2	TRBV7-9	TRBJ2-4	-	TGTGCCAGCAGCCTTAGCGGGATAGGGGACATTCAGTACTTC	CASSLSGIGDIQYF
-	TRBV6-5	TRBJ2-2	-	TGTGCCAGCAGTTACTCTCTGAATCCCGGGGAGCTGTTTTTT	CASSYSLNPGELFF
TRBD1	TRBV18	TRBJ2-7	-	TGTGCCAGCTCACCACAGGGACAGGCCTCCTACGAGCAGTACTTC	CASSPQGQASYEQYF
TRBD1	TRBV5-1	TRBJ2-2	-	TGCGCCAGCACTTCGAGGACAGGGGGCACCGGGGAGCTGTTTTTT	CASTSRTGGTGELFF
-	TRBV7-2	TRBJ1-4	few	TGTGCCAGCAGCTTCCGAAGCCGGGCGAGCGGACTGTTTTTT	CASSFRSRASGLFF
-	TRBV2	TRBJ2-1	once	TGTGCCAGCACTCCCAAGGCAGTCAGCTCCTACAATGAGCAGTTCTTC	CASTPKAVSSYNEQFF
-	TRBV9	TRBJ2-1	-	TGTGCCAGCAGCGTAGCTCAGGGGCGTGAGCAGTTCTTC	CASSVAQGREQFF
-	TRBV27	TRBJ2-7	-	TGTGCCAGCAGGGGCCTCAGCTACGAGCAGTACTTC	CASRGLSYEQYF
-	TRBV27	TRBJ1-1	-	TGTGCCAGCAGCGCCTGGAACACGGACACTGAAGCTTTCTTT	CASSAWNTDTEAFF
-	TRBV23-1	TRBJ2-7	-	TGCGCCAGCAGTCAAACTACCGGGACTGGGTTGTACGAGCAGTACTTC	CASSQTTGTGLYEQYF
-	TRBV4-2	TRBJ1-2	few	TGTGCCAGCAGGGGGGGGGCTAACTATGGCTACACCTTC	CASRGGANYGYTF
-	TRBV5-1	TRBJ2-7	once	TGCGCCAGCAGCTTGTCGGGCGACGAGCAGTACTTC	CASSLSGDEQYF
-	TRBV21-1	TRBJ2-3	-	TGTTCTTTCCCGGAGACTAGCGGGAGACTAACAGATACGCAGTATTTT	CSFPETSGRLTDTQYF
TRBD2	TRBV9	TRBJ2-3	-	TGTGCCAGCAGCACGCGGACTAGCGGGGTTGGAGATACGCAGTATTTT	CASSTRTSGVGDTQYF
TRBD1	TRBV19	TRBJ2-2	-	TGTGCCAGTAGTATAGGGACAGGTAACACCGGGGAGCTGTTTTTT	CASSIGTGNTGELFF
-	TRBV27	TRBJ1-1	-	TGTGCCAGCAGTGACGGCAGAGGGAACACTGAAGCTTTCTTT	CASSDGRGNTEAFF
-	TRBV5-4	TRBJ2-3	-	TGTGCCAGCAGCATTGCAACCGATACGCAGTATTTT	CASSIATDTQYF
TRBD1	TRBV10-2	TRBJ1-1	-	TGCGCCAGCAGAGAACAGGGGGCAGCTGAAGCTTTCTTT	CASREQGAAEAFF
-	TRBV6-1	TRBJ2-1	-	TGTGCCAGCAGGGATTGGGGGAGTTTAGACAATGAGCAGTTCTTC	CASRDWGSLDNEQFF
-	TRBV5-6	TRBJ2-7	-	TGTGCCAGCAGCTTGGGGCTAGGAGGTTCCTACGAGCAGTACTTC	CASSLGLGGSYEQYF
TRBD2	TRBV5-1	TRBJ2-1	-	TGCGCCAGCAGCTTAGGACTAGCGGGCCACAATGAGCAGTTCTTC	CASSLGLAGHNEQFF
-	TRBV4-2	TRBJ2-3	-	TGTGCCAGCAGCCAAGAGGGCTGGACTAGCACAGATACGCAGTATTTT	CASSQEGWTSTDTQYF
TRBD1	TRBV9	TRBJ1-5	-	TGTGCCAGCAGCGTTCGACAGGGGAATAGCAATCAGCCCCAGCATTTT	CASSVRQGNSNQPQHF
-	TRBV30	TRBJ2-1	-	TGTGCCTGGGAGGAGAGAAACAGTAACAATGAGCAGTTCTTC	CAWEERNSNNEQFF
-	TRBV7-6	TRBJ2-3	-	TGTGCCAGCAGCTTAAACTCCGGCACAGATACGCAGTATTTT	CASSLNSGTDTQYF
-	TRBV18	TRBJ1-3	few	TGTGCCAGCTCACCCGCCTGGGTCTCTTCTGGAAACACCATATATTTT	CASSPAWVSSGNTIYF
TRBD1	TRBV2	TRBJ1-4	-	TGTGCCAGCAGTTACGACAGGGGAAATGAAAAACTGTTTTTT	CASSYDRGNEKLFF
TRBD2	TRBV5-1	TRBJ2-7	-	TGCGCCAGCAGCTCACTAGCGGGGGGCTCCTCCACCTACGAGCAGTACTTC	CASSSLAGGSSTYEQYF
TRBD1	TRBV2	TRBJ2-7	-	TGTGCCAGCAACCGGGACAGGGGAGGCGAGCAGTACTTC	CASNRDRGGEQYF
TRBD1	TRBV5-6	TRBJ2-4	-	TGTGCCAGCAGCCGAGGGGCTGGGACAGTGGAAAACATTCAGTACTTC	CASSRGAGTVENIQYF
-	TRBV5-4	TRBJ2-4	-	TGTGCCAGCAGCTTTGGTCTAGCCAAAAACATTCAGTACTTC	CASSFGLAKNIQYF
-	TRBV27	TRBJ2-1	-	TGTGCCAGCAGTTTCCAACCCCGGGACGCACAAGCCTACAATGAGCAGTTCTTC	CASSFQPRDAQAYNEQFF
TRBD2	TRBV28	TRBJ2-7	-	TGTGCCAGCAGTTTATCGACTAGCGGCTTCTACGAGCAGTACTTC	CASSLSTSGFYEQYF
-	TRBV2	TRBJ1-1	few	TGTGCCAGCGACCGACAAGAGGGTCGGGGCACTGAAGCTTTCTTT	CASDRQEGRGTEAFF
-	TRBV2	TRBJ1-5	-	TGTGCCAGCACCGTTGCAGCGACCGCCGGTCAGCCCCAGCATTTT	CASTVAATAGQPQHF
TRBD2	TRBV5-1	TRBJ2-1	-	TGCGCCAGCAGCCCCCGGAGCCGGACTAGCGGGCACAATGAGCAGTTCTTC	CASSPRSRTSGHNEQFF
TRBD1	TRBV2	TRBJ1-1	-	TGTGCCAGCAGTATGGACAGGGAGGACGCTTTCTTT	CASSMDREDAFF
-	TRBV28	TRBJ2-2	-	TGTGCCAGCAGCACCGGGGTCGGCTGGAGCGGGGAGCTGTTTTTT	CASSTGVGWSGELFF
TRBD1	TRBV2	TRBJ1-1	once	TGTGCCAGCTGGGGACCGGGACAGGGCTTGAACACTGAAGCTTTCTTT	CASWGPGQGLNTEAFF
-	TRBV6-6	TRBJ2-7	-	TGTGCCAGCAGTTTGCCCAGCTCCTACGAGCAGTACTTC	CASSLPSSYEQYF
-	TRBV14	TRBJ2-7	once	TGTGCCAGCAGCCAATATCGCGGGACCACCTACGAGCAGTACTTC	CASSQYRGTTYEQYF
-	TRBV5-1	TRBJ2-1	once	TGCGCCAGCAGCACGGACGGGGGCAATGAGCAGTTCTTC	CASSTDGGNEQFF
-	TRBV27	TRBJ1-4	-	TGTGCCAGCAGCCCTCTCGGGGGTTCTAATGAAAAACTGTTTTTT	CASSPLGGSNEKLFF